Each of the 11 T cell receptor beta chains below was sequenced from the same sample in a study of blood T cells in healthy people across ages. Through a sample-barcoded 5' primer and a J-beta primer mix, a second PCR was run for about 7 to 12 cycles. TCRdb used MiXCR to reprocess the 5' RACE reads, holding one entry per CDR3 protein. The sample has hundreds of thousands of distinct CDR3 sequences; 40% to 50% are singletons. Sequences were obtained from blood. The receptors stem from a man older than 75 in good health.

The rearrangement uses TRBV29-1 and TRBJ2-3, with 8 bases that match TRBD2. CDR1 and CDR2 (germline): SQVTM, ANQGSEA. The V and J ends lost 5 bases and 0 bases, in that order; junction bases with no gene match: 4. The CDR3 runs 14 residues. The CDR3 DNA reads TGCAGCGTTAGACTAGCGCGTAGCACAGATACGCAGTATTTT. Translation: CSVRLARSTDTQYF.

V is TRBV20-1 and J is TRBJ2-3, with 8 nucleotides matching TRBD1. The CDR3 runs to 14 residues. Losses at the gene ends were 5 bases for V and 0 bases for J; bases not matched to a gene: 4. CDR1 and CDR2 from the germline V gene are DFQATT and SNEGSKA (reference sequence). This CDR3 is CSAQGAVSTDTQYF. The CDR3 DNA reads as TGCAGTGCTCAGGGGGCGGTTAGCACAGATACGCAGTATTTT.

The chain couples TRBV28 to TRBJ2-7, with TRBD2 identical over 12 bases. Germline V CDR1 and CDR2: MDHEN, SYDVKM. The CDR3 is 17 amino acids. V shed 3 bases, J shed 3 bases, and the junction held 9 bases outside the gene matches. The CDR3 bases are TGTGCCAGCAGTTTTGGAGTTGGGACTAGCGGGCTCTACGAGCAGTACTTC. It yields the protein CASSFGVGTSGLYEQYF.

The chain uses TRBV7-2 and TRBJ2-1, with 7 bases matching TRBD2. The CDR3 spans 16 residues. The germline gives CDR1 SGHTA, CDR2 FQGNSA. The junction had 6 bases not matched to a gene; V was cut back by 4 bases and J by 0 bases. CDR3 protein: CASSSSLAVSYNEQFF. In DNA form, the CDR3 reads TGTGCCAGCAGCTCCTCCCTAGCGGTCTCCTACAATGAGCAGTTCTTC.

The chain has TRBV3-1 and TRBJ2-5; the D gene is possibly TRBD1 (6 bases). The V gene lost 0 bases and the J gene lost 3 bases, with 14 bases spanning the gap. The CDR3 has 16 amino acids. The germline V gene encodes CDR1 LGHDT and CDR2 YNNKEL (reference sequence). The CDR3 loop is CASSQEPGHRKETQYF. The CDR3 nucleotides read TGTGCCAGCAGCCAAGAGCCGGGACACCGAAAAGAGACCCAGTACTTC.

This chain connects TRBV7-2 to TRBJ1-1; D perhaps matches TRBD1 (5 bases). Germline lookup yields CDR1 SGHTA and CDR2 FQGNSA. V lost 4 bases, J lost 0 bases, and 18 bases lay in between. CDR3 size: 17 residues. CDR3 nucleotides: TGTGCCAGCAGCTATACCGGGACGGTGATCATGAACACTGAAGCTTTCTTT. It encodes CASSYTGTVIMNTEAFF.

This clonotype appeared a few times. The chain carries TRBV6-4 and TRBJ2-1; possibly TRBD2 for D (6 bases). Germline CDR1 is MRHNA and CDR2 is SNTAGT. V gave up 6 bases and J gave up 9 bases, with 12 bases separating them. The CDR3 length is 12 residues. CDR3 bases: TGTGCCAGCAGCGCCCTGGGGGGTGAGCAGTTCTTC. Protein sequence: CASSALGGEQFF.

This clonotype was seen a few times. The chain uses TRBV28 and TRBJ1-4, with D unresolved. Germline V gene data show CDR1 as MDHEN and CDR2 as SYDVKM. Trimming took 8 bases from V and 0 from J, leaving 10 bases between them. CDR3 length: 14 amino acids. The CDR3 coding sequence is TGTGCCAGCCGCATAGTTGCAACTAATGAAAAACTGTTTTTT. It yields the protein CASRIVATNEKLFF.

The V call is TRBV7-2, the J call TRBJ1-4, with D unresolved. V shed 6 bases and J shed 8 bases, with 25 bases lying between them. Germline V CDR1 and CDR2: SGHTA, FQGNSA. The CDR3 covers 17 residues. The CDR3 DNA reads as TGTGCCAGCAGTAATACCGTCCGTCAAACCTCGGGGGAAAAACTGTTTTTT. As protein: CASSNTVRQTSGEKLFF.

The chain is built from TRBV12-3 or TRBV12-4 and TRBJ2-7; the D gene is possibly TRBD2 (5 bases). With 8 bases removed from V and 4 bases from J, the gap between germline ends came to 15 bases. There are 13 residues in the CDR3. CDR3 sequence (DNA): TGTGCCAGCCGAAGCTCCAGCGGTTACGAGCAGTACTTC. It specifies CASRSSSGYEQYF.

V gene TRBV30 combines with J gene TRBJ2-5, with D tentatively TRBD1 (5 bases). Gene TRBJ2-7 matches the end of the DNA better, so the J call may be wrong. The CDR3 is 15 residues long. Germline-derived CDR1 and CDR2 are GTSNPN and SVGIG (reference sequence). The CDR3 DNA reads as TGTGCCTGGACCTCACCGGGTAGGGGAAACTACGAGCAGTACTTC. This codes for CAWTSPGRGNYEQYF.